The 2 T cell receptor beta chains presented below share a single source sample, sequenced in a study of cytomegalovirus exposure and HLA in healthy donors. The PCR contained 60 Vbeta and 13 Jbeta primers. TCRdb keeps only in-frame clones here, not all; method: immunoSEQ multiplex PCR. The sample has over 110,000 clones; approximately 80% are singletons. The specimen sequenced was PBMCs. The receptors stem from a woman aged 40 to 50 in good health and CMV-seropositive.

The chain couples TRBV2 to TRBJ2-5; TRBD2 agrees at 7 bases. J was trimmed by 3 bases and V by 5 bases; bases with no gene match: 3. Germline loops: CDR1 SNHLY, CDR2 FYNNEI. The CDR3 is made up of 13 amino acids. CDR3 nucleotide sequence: TGTGCCAGCAGTCCTAGCGGCAAAGAGACCCAGTACTTC. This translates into CASSPSGKETQYF.

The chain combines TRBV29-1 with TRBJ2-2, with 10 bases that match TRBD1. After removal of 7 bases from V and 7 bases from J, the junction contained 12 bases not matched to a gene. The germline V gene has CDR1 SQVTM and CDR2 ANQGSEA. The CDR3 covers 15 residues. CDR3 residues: CSANRDRGEIGELFF. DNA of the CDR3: TGCAGCGCTAACCGGGACAGGGGAGAGATCGGGGAGCTGTTTTTT.